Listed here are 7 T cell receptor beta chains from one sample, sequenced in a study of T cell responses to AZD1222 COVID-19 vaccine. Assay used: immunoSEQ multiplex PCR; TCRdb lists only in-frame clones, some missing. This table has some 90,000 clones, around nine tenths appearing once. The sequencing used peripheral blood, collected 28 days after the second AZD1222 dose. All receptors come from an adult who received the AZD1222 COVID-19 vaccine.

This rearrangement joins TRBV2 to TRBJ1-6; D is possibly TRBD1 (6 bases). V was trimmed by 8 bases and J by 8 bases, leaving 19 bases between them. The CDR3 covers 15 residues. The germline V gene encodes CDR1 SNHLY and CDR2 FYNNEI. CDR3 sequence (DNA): TGTGCCAGCCGGGGGTCACAGGGATGGGATTCACCCCTCCACTTT. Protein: CASRGSQGWDSPLHF.

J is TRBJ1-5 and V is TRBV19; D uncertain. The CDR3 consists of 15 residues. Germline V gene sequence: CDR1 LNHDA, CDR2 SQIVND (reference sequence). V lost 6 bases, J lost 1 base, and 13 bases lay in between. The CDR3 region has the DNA TGTGCCAGTAGGGCTGATAGTTCCAGCAATCAGCCCCAGCATTTT. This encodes CASRADSSSNQPQHF.

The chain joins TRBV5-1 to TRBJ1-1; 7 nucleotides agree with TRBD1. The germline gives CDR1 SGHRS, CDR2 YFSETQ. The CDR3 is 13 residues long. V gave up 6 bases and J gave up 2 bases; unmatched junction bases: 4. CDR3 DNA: TGCGCCAGCACAGGACAGGAAAACACTGAAGCTTTCTTT. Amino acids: CASTGQENTEAFF.

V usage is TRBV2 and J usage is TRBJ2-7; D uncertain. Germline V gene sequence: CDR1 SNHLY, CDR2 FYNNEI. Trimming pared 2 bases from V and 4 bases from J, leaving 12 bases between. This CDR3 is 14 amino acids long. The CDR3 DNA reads TGTGCCAGCAGTGAAACGAGTATGGGATACGAGCAGTACTTC. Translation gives CASSETSMGYEQYF.

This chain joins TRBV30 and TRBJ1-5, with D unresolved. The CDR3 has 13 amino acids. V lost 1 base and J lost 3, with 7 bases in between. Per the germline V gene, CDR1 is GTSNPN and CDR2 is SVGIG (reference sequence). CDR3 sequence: CAWSEQLNQPQHF. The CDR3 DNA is TGTGCCTGGAGTGAACAGCTCAATCAGCCCCAGCATTTT.

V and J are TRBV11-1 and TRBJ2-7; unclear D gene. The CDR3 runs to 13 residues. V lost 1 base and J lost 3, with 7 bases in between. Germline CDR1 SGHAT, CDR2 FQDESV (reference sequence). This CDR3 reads CASSLGVFYEQYF. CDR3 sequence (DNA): TGTGCCAGCAGCTTAGGGGTGTTCTACGAGCAGTACTTC.

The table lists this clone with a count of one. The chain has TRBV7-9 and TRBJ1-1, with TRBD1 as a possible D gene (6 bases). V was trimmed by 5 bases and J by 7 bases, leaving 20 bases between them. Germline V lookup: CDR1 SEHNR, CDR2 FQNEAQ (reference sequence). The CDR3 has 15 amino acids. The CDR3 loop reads CASSPSGPGVIEAFF. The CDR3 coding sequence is TGTGCCAGCAGCCCCTCCGGGCCAGGGGTTATTGAAGCTTTCTTT.